The rows below give T cell receptor beta chains drawn from one sample of a study of T cell repertoires in cytomegalovirus infection. TCRdb ran MiXCR on the reads and lists one entry per CDR3 protein. The data hold about 300,000 distinct CDR3 sequences, with more than 20% observed a single time. Source material: PBMCs. These receptors all stem from a human donor in good health (CMV status not recorded). Some clones in this sample may be carry-over from other donors' samples. The CDR3 runs from the conserved cysteine through the conserved F or W. D genes are given only for firm matches. Size is stated for part of the rows, as once, few or many counts, or as a class when the clone is expanded.

many | TRBJ1-3 | - | TRBV4-1 | TGCGCCAGCAGCCCCCAGGGTGTTCACGTAAGAAACACCATATATTTT | CASSPQGVHVRNTIYF
- | TRBJ2-1 | - | TRBV23-1 | TGCGCCAGCAGTCCGTGGACAGAAGTGCCCAGTTATTCCTACAATGAGCAGTTCTTC | CASSPWTEVPSYSYNEQFF
many | TRBJ2-6 | TRBD1 | TRBV7-2 | TGTGCCAGCAGCTTAAACGTCCGGACAGGGGATTTGAGGGGGGCCAACGTCCTGACTTTC | CASSLNVRTGDLRGANVLTF
- | TRBJ2-5 | TRBD2 | TRBV10-2 | TGCGCCAGCAGTGAAAATAGCGGGACCCAAGAGACCCAGTACTTC | CASSENSGTQETQYF
few | TRBJ2-2 | TRBD1 | TRBV10-3 | TGTGCCATAGGGACAGGGACCGGGGAGCTGTTTTTT | CAIGTGTGELFF
- | TRBJ2-7 | - | TRBV5-1 | TGCGCCAGCAGCTTGGTGGACAGTGCCGGGGAGCAGTACTTC | CASSLVDSAGEQYF
many | TRBJ2-3 | TRBD2 | TRBV11-2 | TGTGCCAGCAAGATAGCGGGGGTTGGAGCAGATACGCAGTATTTT | CASKIAGVGADTQYF
few | TRBJ1-1 | TRBD1 | TRBV7-8 | TGTGCCAGCCGGGAGTGGGGACAGGGAGGTATCACTGAAGCTTTCTTT | CASREWGQGGITEAFF
few | TRBJ1-4 | - | TRBV28 | TGTGCCAGCCGACAGCCTAATGAAAAACTGTTTTTT | CASRQPNEKLFF
few | TRBJ2-6 | TRBD2 | TRBV4-2 | TGTGCCAGCAGCCAAGATAGCGGGGGGGCCGTCTCTGGGGCCAACGTCCTGACTTTC | CASSQDSGGAVSGANVLTF
- | TRBJ1-2 | TRBD1 | TRBV27 | TGTGCCAGCAGTTTTTTGACCGGGACAGGGGGCGGATTTGGCTACACCTTC | CASSFLTGTGGGFGYTF
- | TRBJ2-5 | TRBD2 | TRBV20-1 | TGCAGTGCTCCCGGGACTAGCCTGGAGACCCAGTACTTC | CSAPGTSLETQYF
- | TRBJ1-4 | - | TRBV6-2/TRBV6-3 | TGTGCCAGCACCCAAGGACGGCCACTTAATGAAAAACTGTTTTTT | CASTQGRPLNEKLFF
many | TRBJ1-6 | - | TRBV6-5 | TGTGCCAGCAGTTCCTGGCCAGCGGGTTCACCCCTCCACTTT | CASSSWPAGSPLHF
many | TRBJ1-4 | - | TRBV11-2 | TGTGCCAGCAGCTCAAGCCTTGGCCCGGGCATTACTAAAAAACTGTTTTTT | CASSSSLGPGITKKLFF
- | TRBJ2-3 | - | TRBV29-1 | TGCAGCGTTGGCACAGGGACCACAGATACGCAGTATTTT | CSVGTGTTDTQYF
- | TRBJ2-1 | TRBD2 | TRBV19 | TGTGCCAGTAGTATCCAGACTAGCGGGCCGCACAATGAGCAGTTCTTC | CASSIQTSGPHNEQFF
few | TRBJ2-7 | - | TRBV11-2 | TGTGCCAGCAGCTTAGTGAGGCAGGGGTTATCCGAGCAGTACTTC | CASSLVRQGLSEQYF
few | TRBJ1-1 | TRBD1 | TRBV7-9 | TGTGCCAGCAGCCTTTCCCTGGACAGGGGGAACACTGAAGCTTTCTTT | CASSLSLDRGNTEAFF
- | TRBJ1-2 | - | TRBV7-6 | TGTGCCAGCAGCAGGGGAGGGGACTATGGCTACACCTTC | CASSRGGDYGYTF
few | TRBJ1-5 | - | TRBV5-6 | TGTGCCAGCAGCCCCTGGAGAGGATCGTATAGCAATCAGCCCCAGCATTTT | CASSPWRGSYSNQPQHF
- | TRBJ2-7 | TRBD1 | TRBV24-1 | TGTGCCACCAGCCAGACAGGGGTCCACTCCTACGAGCAGTACTTC | CATSQTGVHSYEQYF
- | TRBJ1-3 | TRBD1 | TRBV7-9 | TGTGCCAGCAGCCCTCGAGGGGGCGTCTCTGGAAACACCATATATTTT | CASSPRGGVSGNTIYF
- | TRBJ1-2 | TRBD1 | TRBV28 | TGTGCCAGCACCGGCACAGGGGACTATGGCTACACCTTC | CASTGTGDYGYTF
few | TRBJ1-2 | - | TRBV6-5 | TGTGCCAGCAGCACCGGGTCAATGAACTATGGCTACACCTTC | CASSTGSMNYGYTF
many | TRBJ1-2 | TRBD1 | TRBV7-2 | TGTGCCAGCAGCCCCTACACAGGGGGCGGGGGCTACACCTTC | CASSPYTGGGGYTF
- | TRBJ2-3 | - | TRBV4-1 | TGCGCCAGCAGCCAAGCCCGAGGAGATACGCAGTATTTT | CASSQARGDTQYF
many | TRBJ2-3 | TRBD1 | TRBV7-2 | TGTGCCAGCAGCTTAACCGGGACAGGGGGCTACACAGATACGCAGTATTTT | CASSLTGTGGYTDTQYF
few | TRBJ1-6 | - | TRBV5-1 | TGCGCCAGCAGCACCGGACAGAATTCACCCCTCCACTTT | CASSTGQNSPLHF
- | TRBJ2-2 | TRBD2 | TRBV19 | TGTGCCAGTAAACGGACTAGTTACGCCGGGGAGCTGTTTTTT | CASKRTSYAGELFF
- | TRBJ2-3 | TRBD2 | TRBV29-1 | TGCAGCGTTGGTGACCTAGCGGGAGGGGCAGATACGCAGTATTTT | CSVGDLAGGADTQYF
- | TRBJ1-5 | - | TRBV5-6 | TGTGCCAGCAGCTATGGTCTAGGGGGTAGAGCCAATCAGCCCCAGCATTTT | CASSYGLGGRANQPQHF
once | TRBJ2-2 | - | TRBV9 | TGTGCCAGCAGCGTAGATTTAGGGATACAGTACACCGGGGAGCTGTTTTTT | CASSVDLGIQYTGELFF
few | TRBJ2-3 | TRBD2 | TRBV7-9 | TGTGCCAGCAGCCCCGGACTAGGTCCAGATACGCAGTATTTT | CASSPGLGPDTQYF
many | TRBJ2-5 | TRBD2 | TRBV7-2 | TGTGCCAGCAGCCGGACGGGGACGGGAGGGCCGGGAGAGACCCAGTACTTC | CASSRTGTGGPGETQYF
- | TRBJ1-1 | - | TRBV5-6 | TGTGCCAGCAGCTTGGATAGGGAGTTTAAGAACACTGAAGCTTTCTTT | CASSLDREFKNTEAFF
many | TRBJ2-7 | - | TRBV7-2 | TGTGCCAGCAGTCACGGACACCTACGCTCCTACGAGCAGTACTTC | CASSHGHLRSYEQYF
- | TRBJ2-3 | - | TRBV6-2/TRBV6-3 | TGTGCCAGCAGTTCATCGGCAGATACGCAGTATTTT | CASSSSADTQYF
- | TRBJ2-5 | - | TRBV28 | TGTGCCAGCAATGGCGGCCTTTTACAAGAGACCCAGTACTTC | CASNGGLLQETQYF
- | TRBJ1-1 | - | TRBV29-1 | TGCAGCGTTGTGTCGAGCCGGACTGAAGCTTTCTTT | CSVVSSRTEAFF
few | TRBJ2-1 | - | TRBV19 | TGTGCCAGTAGTCCCCTGTCGTTAAATGAGCAGTTCTTC | CASSPLSLNEQFF
- | TRBJ2-1 | - | TRBV10-2 | TGCGCCAGCAGTGAGTCGAGGAGCTACCCGGAGCAGTTCTTC | CASSESRSYPEQFF
- | TRBJ1-2 | TRBD1 | TRBV5-1 | TGCGCCAGCAGCCCAGGGGGGATTGCGGCAGGGGTAGGCTATGGCTACACCTTC | CASSPGGIAAGVGYGYTF
- | TRBJ2-1 | TRBD1 | TRBV6-6 | TGTGCCAGCAGTGGAAGGGACAGGGGCAATGAGCAGTTCTTC | CASSGRDRGNEQFF
many | TRBJ2-7 | TRBD1 | TRBV7-6 | TGTGCCAGCAGCTTAGCCGGTCCCTGGACAGGGTGGTACGAGCAGTACTTC | CASSLAGPWTGWYEQYF
many | TRBJ1-2 | - | TRBV7-2 | TGTGCCAGCAGCCTTACCACAGGGAGGGGCTATGGCTACACCTTC | CASSLTTGRGYGYTF
many | TRBJ1-5 | - | TRBV7-2 | TGTGCCAGCACGGAAGGGTGGGGGAGTCAGCCCCAGCATTTT | CASTEGWGSQPQHF
once | TRBJ1-6 | - | TRBV20-1 | TGCAGTGCTCTCCCCGGCGGGACTTCACCCCTCCACTTT | CSALPGGTSPLHF
few | TRBJ1-6 | TRBD1 | TRBV9 | TGTGCCAGCAGCGGACGACAGGGGGCCTCGGGGTCACCCCTCCACTTT | CASSGRQGASGSPLHF